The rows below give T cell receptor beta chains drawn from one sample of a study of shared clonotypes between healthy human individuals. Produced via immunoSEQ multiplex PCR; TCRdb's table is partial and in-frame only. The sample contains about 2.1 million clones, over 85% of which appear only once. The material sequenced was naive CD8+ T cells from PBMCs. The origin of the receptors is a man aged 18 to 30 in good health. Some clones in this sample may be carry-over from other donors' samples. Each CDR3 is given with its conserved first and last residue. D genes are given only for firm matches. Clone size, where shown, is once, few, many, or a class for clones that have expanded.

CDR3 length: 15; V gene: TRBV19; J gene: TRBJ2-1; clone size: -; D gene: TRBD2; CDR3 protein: CASSSGTSGFNEQFF; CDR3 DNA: TGTGCCAGTAGTAGCGGGACTAGCGGGTTCAATGAGCAGTTCTTC
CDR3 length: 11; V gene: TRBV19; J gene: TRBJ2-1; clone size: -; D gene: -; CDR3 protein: CASTLGGEQFF; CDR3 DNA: TGTGCCAGTACCCTTGGCGGTGAGCAGTTCTTC
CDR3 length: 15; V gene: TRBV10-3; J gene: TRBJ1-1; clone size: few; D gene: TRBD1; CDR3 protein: CAISESRTGTTEAFF; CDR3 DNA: TGTGCCATCAGTGAGTCGAGGACAGGGACGACTGAAGCTTTCTTT
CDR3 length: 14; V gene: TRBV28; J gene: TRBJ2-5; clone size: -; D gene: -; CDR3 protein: CASRTTGMAETQYF; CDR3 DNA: TGTGCCAGCAGGACGACAGGTATGGCGGAGACCCAGTACTTC
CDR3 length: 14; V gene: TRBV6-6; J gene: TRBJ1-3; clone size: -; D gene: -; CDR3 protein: CASTAGYSGNTIYF; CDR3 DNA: TGTGCCAGCACGGCGGGATACTCTGGAAACACCATATATTTT
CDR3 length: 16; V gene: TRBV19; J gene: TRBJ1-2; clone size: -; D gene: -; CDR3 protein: CASSIDRTGITGGYTF; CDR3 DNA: TGTGCCAGTAGTATAGATCGTACAGGGATAACGGGTGGCTACACCTTC
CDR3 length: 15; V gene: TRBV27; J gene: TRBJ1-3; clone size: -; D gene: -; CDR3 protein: CASSLSGAGGNTIYF; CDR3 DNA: TGTGCCAGCAGTTTATCGGGAGCAGGTGGAAACACCATATATTTT
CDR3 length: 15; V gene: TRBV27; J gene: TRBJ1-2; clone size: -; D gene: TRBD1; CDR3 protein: CASSLNRDSDYGYTF; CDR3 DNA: TGTGCCAGCAGTTTGAACCGGGACAGTGACTATGGCTACACCTTC
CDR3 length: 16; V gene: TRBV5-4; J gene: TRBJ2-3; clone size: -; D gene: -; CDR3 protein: CASSLGTAGWGDTQYF; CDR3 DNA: TGTGCCAGCAGCTTGGGGACGGCGGGGTGGGGAGATACGCAGTATTTT
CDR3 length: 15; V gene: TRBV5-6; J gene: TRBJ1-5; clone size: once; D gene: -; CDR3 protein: CASSLSGDSNQPQHF; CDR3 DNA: TGTGCCAGCAGCTTGTCGGGGGATAGCAATCAGCCCCAGCATTTT
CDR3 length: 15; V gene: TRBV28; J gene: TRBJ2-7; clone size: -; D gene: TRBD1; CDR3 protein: CASSFFRQGGYEQYF; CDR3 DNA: TGTGCCAGCAGTTTCTTCCGACAGGGCGGTTACGAGCAGTACTTC
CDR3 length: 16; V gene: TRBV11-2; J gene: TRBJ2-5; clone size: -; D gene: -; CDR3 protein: CASSLRGDTPQETQYF; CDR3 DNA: TGTGCCAGCAGCTTACGAGGCGACACCCCCCAAGAGACCCAGTACTTC
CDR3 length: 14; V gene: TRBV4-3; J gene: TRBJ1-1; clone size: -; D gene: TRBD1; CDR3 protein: CASSQVDRGTEAFF; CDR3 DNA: TGCGCCAGCAGCCAAGTCGACAGGGGAACTGAAGCTTTCTTT
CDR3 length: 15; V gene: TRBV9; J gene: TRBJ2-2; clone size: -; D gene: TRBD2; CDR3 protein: CASSPTSGNGGELFF; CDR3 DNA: TGTGCCAGCAGCCCGACTAGCGGGAACGGCGGGGAGCTGTTTTTT
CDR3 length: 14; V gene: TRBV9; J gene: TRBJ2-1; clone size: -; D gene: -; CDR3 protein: CASSVGLVGNEQFF; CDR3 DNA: TGTGCCAGCAGCGTGGGCCTAGTCGGCAATGAGCAGTTCTTC
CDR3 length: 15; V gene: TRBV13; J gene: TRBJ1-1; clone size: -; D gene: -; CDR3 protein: CASSSILTAITEAFF; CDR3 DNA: TGTGCCAGCAGCTCGATCTTGACAGCTATCACTGAAGCTTTCTTT
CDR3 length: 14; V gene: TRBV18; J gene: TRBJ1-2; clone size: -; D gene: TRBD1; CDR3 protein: CASSPRQGDYGYTF; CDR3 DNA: TGTGCCAGCTCACCGAGACAGGGGGACTATGGCTACACCTTC
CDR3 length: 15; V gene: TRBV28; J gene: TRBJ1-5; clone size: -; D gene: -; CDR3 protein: CASSLRTAVTEPQHF; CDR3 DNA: TGTGCCAGCAGTTTGAGGACGGCCGTGACCGAGCCCCAGCATTTT
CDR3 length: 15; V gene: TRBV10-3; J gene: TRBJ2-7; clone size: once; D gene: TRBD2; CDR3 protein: CAIRTTSVSSYEQYF; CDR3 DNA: TGTGCCATCAGAACGACTAGCGTGAGCTCCTACGAGCAGTACTTC
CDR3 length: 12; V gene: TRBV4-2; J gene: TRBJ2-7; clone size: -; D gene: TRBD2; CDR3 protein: CASSPGGHEQYF; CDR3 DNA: TGTGCCAGCAGTCCGGGGGGACACGAGCAGTACTTC
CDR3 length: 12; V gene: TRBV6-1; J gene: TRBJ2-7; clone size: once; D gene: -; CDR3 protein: CASGPGSYEQYF; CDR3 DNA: TGTGCCAGCGGCCCGGGCTCCTACGAGCAGTACTTC
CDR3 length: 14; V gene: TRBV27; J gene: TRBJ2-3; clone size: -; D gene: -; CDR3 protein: CASSLSWGADTQYF; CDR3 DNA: TGTGCCAGCAGTTTAAGTTGGGGCGCAGATACGCAGTATTTT
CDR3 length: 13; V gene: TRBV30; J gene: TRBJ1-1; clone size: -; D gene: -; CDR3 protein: CAWSVLRGTEAFF; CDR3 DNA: TGTGCCTGGAGTGTACTTCGGGGCACTGAAGCTTTCTTT
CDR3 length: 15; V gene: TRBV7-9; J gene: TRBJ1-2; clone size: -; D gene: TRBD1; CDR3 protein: CASSSLGQGLYGYTF; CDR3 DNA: TGTGCCAGCAGCTCCCTGGGACAGGGGCTTTATGGCTACACCTTC
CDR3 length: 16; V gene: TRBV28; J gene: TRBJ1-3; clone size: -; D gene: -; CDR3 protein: CASSSSGVFSGNTIYF; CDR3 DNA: TGTGCCAGCAGTTCATCAGGGGTCTTCTCTGGAAACACCATATATTTT
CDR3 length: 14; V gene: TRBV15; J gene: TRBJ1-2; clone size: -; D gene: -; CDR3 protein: CATSRDPGALSYTF; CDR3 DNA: TGTGCCACCAGCAGAGACCCAGGGGCTTTGAGCTACACCTTC
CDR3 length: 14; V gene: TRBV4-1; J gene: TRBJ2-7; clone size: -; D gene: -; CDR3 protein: CASSQDPMVYEQYF; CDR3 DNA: TGCGCCAGCAGCCAAGACCCCATGGTTTACGAGCAGTACTTC